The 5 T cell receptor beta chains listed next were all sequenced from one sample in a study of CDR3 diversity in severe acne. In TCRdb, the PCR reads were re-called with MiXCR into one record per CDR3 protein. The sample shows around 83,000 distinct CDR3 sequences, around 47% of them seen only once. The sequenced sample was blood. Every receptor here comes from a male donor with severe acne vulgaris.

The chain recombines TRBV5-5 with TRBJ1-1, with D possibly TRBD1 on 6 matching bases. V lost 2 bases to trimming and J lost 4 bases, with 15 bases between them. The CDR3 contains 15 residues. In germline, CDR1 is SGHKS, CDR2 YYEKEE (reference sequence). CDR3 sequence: CASSLTGAGGTEAFF. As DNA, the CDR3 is TGTGCCAGCAGCTTAACGGGGGCAGGAGGCACTGAAGCTTTCTTT.

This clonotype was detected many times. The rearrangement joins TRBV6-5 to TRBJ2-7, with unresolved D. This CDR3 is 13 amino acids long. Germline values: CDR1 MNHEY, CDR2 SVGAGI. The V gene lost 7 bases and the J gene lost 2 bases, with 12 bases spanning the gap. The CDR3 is CASISVRPYEQYF. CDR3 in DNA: TGTGCCAGCATCTCGGTACGGCCCTACGAGCAGTACTTC.

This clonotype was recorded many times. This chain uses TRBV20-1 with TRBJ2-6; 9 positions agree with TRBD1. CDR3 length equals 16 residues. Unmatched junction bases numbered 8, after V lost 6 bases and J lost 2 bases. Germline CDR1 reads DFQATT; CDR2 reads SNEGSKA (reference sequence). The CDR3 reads CSATGTGKPGANVLTF. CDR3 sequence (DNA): TGCAGTGCAACCGGGACAGGGAAACCTGGGGCCAACGTCCTGACTTTC.

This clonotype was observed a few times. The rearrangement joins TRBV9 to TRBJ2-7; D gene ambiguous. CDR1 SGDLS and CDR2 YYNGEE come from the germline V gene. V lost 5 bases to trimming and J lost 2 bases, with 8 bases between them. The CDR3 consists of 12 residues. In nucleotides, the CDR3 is TGTGCCAGCAGTTCAAGTACCTACGAGCAGTACTTC. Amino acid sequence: CASSSSTYEQYF.

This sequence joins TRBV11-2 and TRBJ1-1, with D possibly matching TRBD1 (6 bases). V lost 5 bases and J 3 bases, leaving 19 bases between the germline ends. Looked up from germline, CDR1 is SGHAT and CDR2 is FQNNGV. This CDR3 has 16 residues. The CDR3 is CASSLRGGETYTEAFF. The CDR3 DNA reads TGTGCCAGCAGCCTAAGAGGGGGGGAAACTTACACTGAAGCTTTCTTT.